Below are 32 T cell receptor beta chains sequenced from a single sample in a study of cytomegalovirus exposure and HLA in healthy donors. Amplification used 60 Vbeta primers and 13 Jbeta primers. The data were produced by immunoSEQ multiplex PCR, yet TCRdb's version contains in-frame clones alone and is incomplete. The table has around 130,000 clones, roughly 80% seen once; the top ten hold more than 2%. The source material was PBMCs. The source of these receptors is a man under 40 in good health and CMV-seronegative.

This chain links TRBV6-6 with TRBJ2-1; 12 nucleotides match TRBD2. Germline loops: CDR1 MNHNY, CDR2 SVGAGI (reference sequence). Trimming cost V 2 bases and J 9 bases; bases outside gene matches: 5. CDR3 length: 15 amino acids. The CDR3 bases are TGTGCCAGCAGTTACACTAGCGGGGGGTATAGTGAGCAGTTCTTC. Its translation is CASSYTSGGYSEQFF.

This clone occurred a few times. This chain uses TRBV9 with TRBJ2-7; 8 bases line up with TRBD1. Germline assignment: CDR1 SGDLS and CDR2 YYNGEE. With V trimmed by 0 bases and J by 6 bases, 2 bases remained unmatched. This CDR3 is 13 amino acids long. CDR3 amino acids: CASSVGTGSEQYF. CDR3 coding DNA: TGTGCCAGCAGCGTAGGGACAGGGTCCGAGCAGTACTTC.

J is TRBJ2-4 and V is TRBV7-8; 8 bases line up with TRBD2. V lost 2 bases to trimming and J lost 0 bases; unmatched junction nucleotides: 6. Germline V CDR1 and CDR2: SGHVS, FQNEAQ. The CDR3 contains 17 residues. CDR3 loop: CASSLTGSGGAKNIQYF. CDR3 bases: TGTGCCAGCAGCTTAACGGGGAGCGGGGGAGCCAAAAACATTCAGTACTTC.

This chain links TRBV29-1 with TRBJ2-5; 8 bases are shared with TRBD1. Matching the DNA end better, TRBJ2-7 makes the J call doubtful. Germline CDR1 and CDR2: SQVTM and ANQGSEA. The CDR3 runs to 14 residues. CDR3 DNA sequence: TGCAGCGTTGAACTAGTGGACAGGGCCCACGAGCAGTACTTC. Amino acid sequence: CSVELVDRAHEQYF.

This chain uses TRBV5-1 with TRBJ1-3; possible D gene TRBD1, 5 bases. The V gene's germline CDR1 is SGHRS and CDR2 YFSETQ. The CDR3 has 15 amino acids. Trimming removed 5 bases from V and 0 bases from J, with 12 bases in between. The CDR3 DNA follows: TGCGCCAGCAGTTTTTCCAGGGACTCTGGAAACACCATATATTTT. Translated, it gives CASSFSRDSGNTIYF.

Concerning this clone: The identical CDR3 is also encoded by other nucleotide sequences in the sample. V gene TRBV19 combines with J gene TRBJ1-1, with 7 bases fitting TRBD1. CDR3 length: 13 amino acids. Germline trimming cut 4 bases from V and 5 bases from J; bases unmatched to any gene: 4. The germline gives CDR1 LNHDA, CDR2 SQIVND (reference sequence). The CDR3 region is CASSTTGRTEAFF. As DNA, the CDR3 is TGTGCCAGTAGTACGACAGGGAGGACTGAAGCTTTCTTT.

This chain links TRBV7-6 with TRBJ1-1; D is undetermined. The CDR3 covers 17 residues. Germline V gene sequence: CDR1 SGHVS, CDR2 FNYEAQ. V dropped 5 bases and J dropped 5 bases, with 24 bases sitting between them. CDR3 sequence reads: CASSAGSTLSGWTEAFF. Written as DNA, the CDR3 is TGTGCCAGCAGCGCCGGTTCGACCTTATCGGGGTGGACTGAAGCTTTCTTT.

The CDR3 loop is CASSFTGTAAYTF. The CDR3 DNA reads TGTGCCAGCAGTTTTACCGGGACAGCAGCCTACACCTTC. The rearrangement uses TRBV27 and TRBJ1-2; 7 nucleotides match TRBD1. CDR1 and CDR2 from the germline V gene are MNHEY and SMNVEV (reference sequence). The CDR3 is made up of 13 amino acids. With 3 bases clipped from V and 10 bases from J, the junction kept 8 bases outside the gene matches.

V and J are TRBV6-5 and TRBJ2-2; D is perhaps TRBD1 (6 bases). Trimming shortened V by 4 bases and J by 4 bases, and 13 bases separated the two germline ends. CDR3 length: 15 amino acids. Germline-derived CDR1 and CDR2 are MNHEY and SVGAGI. The CDR3 nucleotides read TGTGCCAGCAGTTTGGTACAGGGCCCCACCGGGGAGCTGTTTTTT. Protein: CASSLVQGPTGELFF.

This chain joins TRBV5-4 and TRBJ1-1, with 8 positions matching TRBD1. CDR1 SGHNT and CDR2 YYREEE come from the germline V gene (reference sequence). V gave up 4 bases and J gave up 5 bases; unmatched junction bases: 7. The length of the CDR3 is 14 residues. The CDR3 DNA is TGTGCCAGCAGCAACGGACAGGGTGGGACTGAAGCTTTCTTT. This gives the protein CASSNGQGGTEAFF.

V and J are TRBV6-4 and TRBJ2-3; 10 positions match TRBD2. The ends lost 0 bases at V and 3 bases at J; junction bases unmatched: 3. Germline-derived CDR1 and CDR2 are MRHNA and SNTAGT. The length of the CDR3 is 16 residues. CDR3 in DNA: TGTGCCAGCAGTGACTCCGTAGCGGGGGGAACAGATACGCAGTATTTT. Its protein product is CASSDSVAGGTDTQYF.

The CDR3 DNA follows: TGTGCGTCGGGGGGAGGGGGGACGAGGTCAGCAAATGAGCAGTTCTTC. Protein: CASGGGGTRSANEQFF. The V gene is TRBV19, the J gene TRBJ2-1, with a weak D call TRBD2 (7 bases). Germline lookup yields CDR1 LNHDA and CDR2 SQIVND (reference sequence). This CDR3 is built from 16 residues. The full variable domain, rest sourced from reference TRBV19 and TRBJ2-1, is DGGITQSPKYLFRKEGQNVTLSCEQNLNHDAMYWYRQDPGQGLRLIYYSQIVNDFQKGDIAEGYSVSREKKESFPLTVTSAQKNPTAFYLCASGGGGTRSANEQFFGPGTRLTVL.

The J gene is TRBJ1-1, the V gene TRBV19; possibly TRBD1 for D (6 bases). Germline lookup yields CDR1 LNHDA and CDR2 SQIVND (reference sequence). The CDR3 covers 14 residues. Trimming removed 3 bases at V and 2 bases at J, with 10 bases between. The CDR3 loop is CASSMGGANTEAFF. DNA of the CDR3: TGTGCCAGTAGTATGGGGGGGGCCAACACTGAAGCTTTCTTT.

CDR3 nucleotide sequence: TGTGCCTGGAGTTGGGCCCCCGCCACTGAAGCTTTCTTT. Its translation: CAWSWAPATEAFF. The V and J genes are TRBV30 and TRBJ1-1; D uncertain. Trimming removed 2 bases at V and 4 bases at J, with 11 bases between. The CDR3 spans 13 residues. Germline V lookup: CDR1 GTSNPN, CDR2 SVGIG (reference sequence).

Here the CDR3 DNA reads TGTGCCAGCAGTGACTTACTCAAGAACACTGAAGCTTTCTTT. Protein: CASSDLLKNTEAFF. The V and J genes are TRBV2 and TRBJ1-1; D unresolved. V dropped 3 bases and J dropped 1 base, with 9 bases sitting between them. Germline lookup yields CDR1 SNHLY and CDR2 FYNNEI. The CDR3 runs to 14 residues.

J is TRBJ1-3 and V is TRBV30, with 8 bases lining up with TRBD1. The germline gives CDR1 GTSNPN, CDR2 SVGIG (reference sequence). The trim removed 5 bases at V and 0 bases at J, leaving 6 bases unmatched. CDR3 length equals 15 residues. CDR3 nucleotide sequence: TGTGCCTGGTACAACGACAGGGGCTCTGGAAACACCATATATTTT. As protein: CAWYNDRGSGNTIYF.

The chain combines TRBV29-1 with TRBJ2-3; 10 positions agree with TRBD1. There are 14 residues in the CDR3. The trim removed 6 bases at V and 5 bases at J, leaving 8 bases unmatched. Germline loops: CDR1 SQVTM, CDR2 ANQGSEA. CDR3 in amino acids: CSVRRDRGEDTQYF. The CDR3 DNA sequence: TGCAGCGTGAGGAGGGACAGGGGCGAAGATACGCAGTATTTT.

The gene calls are TRBV7-9 and TRBJ1-2; a weak D match, TRBD1 (5 bases). V was trimmed by 2 bases and J by 0 bases, leaving 19 bases between them. The germline CDR1 and CDR2 sequences are SEHNR and FQNEAQ (reference sequence). This CDR3 region has 18 residues. As DNA, the CDR3 is TGTGCCAGCAGCTTACCCCGTAAGGGGCTCAGAACTAACTATGGCTACACCTTC. Translating gives CASSLPRKGLRTNYGYTF.

V usage is TRBV7-9 and J usage is TRBJ1-5, with 7 bases fitting TRBD1. Trimming took 4 bases from V and 7 from J; bases not matched to a gene: 16. Germline V lookup: CDR1 SEHNR, CDR2 FQNEAQ (reference sequence). This CDR3 has 17 amino acids. The CDR3 DNA sequence: TGTGCCAGCAGCTCCGAGAGCCCTCAGGGGGGTGGGCAGCCCCAGCATTTT. This codes for CASSSESPQGGGQPQHF.

This sequence joins TRBV19 and TRBJ2-5; D is perhaps TRBD1 (5 bases). The germline V gene encodes CDR1 LNHDA and CDR2 SQIVND (reference sequence). The CDR3 sequence is 13 residues long. The V end lost 9 bases, the J end lost 4 bases, and 15 bases lay between the germline ends. Here the CDR3 reads CASPHPGRETQYF. The CDR3 nucleotides are TGTGCCAGCCCGCACCCAGGGCGAGAGACCCAGTACTTC.

This clone was detected only a few times. The J gene is TRBJ2-7, the V gene TRBV30, with 7 positions matching TRBD1. After removal of 3 bases from V and 6 bases from J, the junction contained 8 bases not matched to a gene. Germline lookup yields CDR1 GTSNPN and CDR2 SVGIG (reference sequence). CDR3 length: 13 residues. The CDR3 loop is CAWRWNRGPEQYF. The CDR3 nucleotides are TGTGCCTGGAGATGGAACAGGGGTCCCGAGCAGTACTTC.

Only one count was recorded for this clone. The rearrangement links TRBV2 to TRBJ1-5; 7 nucleotides match TRBD1. The germline CDR1 and CDR2 sequences are SNHLY and FYNNEI. This CDR3 is built from 15 residues. With 6 bases clipped from V and 4 bases from J, the junction kept 9 bases outside the gene matches. CDR3: CASSGGQARNQPQHF. CDR3 DNA: TGTGCCAGCAGCGGAGGACAGGCGAGGAATCAGCCCCAGCATTTT. Complete variable domain (other parts from reference TRBV2 and TRBJ1-5): EPEVTQTPSHQVTQMGQEVILRCVPISNHLYFYWYRQILGQKVEFLVSFYNNEISEKSEIFDDQFSVERPDGSNFTLKIRSTKLEDSAMYFCASSGGQARNQPQHFGDGTRLSIL.

This rearrangement joins TRBV28 to TRBJ1-5; TRBD1 is a possible D gene (6 bases). The length of the CDR3 is 15 residues. Germline values: CDR1 MDHEN, CDR2 SYDVKM. Deletions cut 3 bases from V and 5 bases from J, with 14 bases between. The chain's CDR3 is CASSFAGGSYQPQHF. In nucleotides, the CDR3 is TGTGCCAGCAGTTTTGCGGGGGGCAGCTATCAGCCCCAGCATTTT.

The gene calls are TRBV10-3 and TRBJ1-4; 8 bases are a match to TRBD1. V trimming: 4 bases; J trimming: 5 bases; junction bases outside the gene matches: 3. CDR1 is ENHRY and CDR2 is SYGVKD in the germline V gene. This CDR3 spans 14 amino acids. In DNA, the CDR3 is TGTGCCATCAGTGGCGGGACAGGCAATGAAAAACTGTTTTTT. Amino acid sequence: CAISGGTGNEKLFF.

The V call is TRBV4-3, the J call TRBJ2-3; 16 positions agree with TRBD2. With 0 bases clipped from V and 4 bases from J, the junction kept 10 bases outside the gene matches. In germline, CDR1 is LGHNA, CDR2 YSLEER. The CDR3 extends over 20 amino acids. CDR3 DNA sequence: TGCGCCAGCAGCCAAGAAAGCCCGGGACTAGCGGGGGGGCGCTCAGATACGCAGTATTTT. Protein product: CASSQESPGLAGGRSDTQYF.

This clone was seen once. The chain recombines TRBV5-4 with TRBJ2-7; 8 positions match TRBD1. CDR3 length: 14 amino acids. The trim removed 0 bases at V and 3 bases at J, leaving 2 bases unmatched. Germline lookup yields CDR1 SGHNT and CDR2 YYREEE (reference sequence). CDR3 coding DNA: TGTGCCAGCAGCTTGGACAGGGGGGTCTACGAGCAGTACTTC. Protein: CASSLDRGVYEQYF.

This clone has a handful of counts. The chain joins TRBV6-6 to TRBJ2-1; D unresolved. The ends were cut back, 2 bases at V and 10 bases at J, with 12 bases in the middle. CDR1 MNHNY and CDR2 SVGAGI come from the germline V gene (reference sequence). This CDR3 has 13 amino acids. The CDR3 region is CASSYALAGEQFF. CDR3 coding DNA: TGTGCCAGCAGTTACGCCTTAGCCGGAGAGCAGTTCTTC.

DNA for the CDR3: TGTGCCAGCAGCTTTTGGGACAGGGCCTACGAGCAGTACTTC. This codes for CASSFWDRAYEQYF. The rearrangement links TRBV5-4 to TRBJ2-7; 9 nucleotides match TRBD1. There are 14 residues in the CDR3. Germline V gives CDR1 SGHNT, CDR2 YYREEE (reference sequence). With V trimmed by 2 bases and J by 2 bases, 2 bases remained unmatched.

This rearrangement joins TRBV5-1 to TRBJ2-2; 11 bases fit TRBD1. Germline V gene lookup returns CDR1 SGHRS and CDR2 YFSETQ. The CDR3 is 14 amino acids. Trimming removed 6 bases from V and 5 bases from J; junction bases left unmatched: 3. This CDR3 reads CASTGTGGTGELFF. The CDR3 DNA sequence: TGCGCCAGCACCGGGACAGGGGGAACCGGGGAGCTGTTTTTT.

This sequence joins TRBV6-6 and TRBJ2-6; TRBD1 is a possible D gene (5 bases). Germline V lookup: CDR1 MNHNY, CDR2 SVGAGI (reference sequence). This CDR3 spans 16 amino acids. Trimming cost V 1 base and J 0 bases, with 7 bases left between them. The CDR3 protein is CASSYWTNSGANVLTF. The CDR3 bases are TGTGCCAGCAGTTACTGGACAAACTCTGGGGCCAACGTCCTGACTTTC.

This clone was picked up a small number of times. V gene TRBV29-1 combines with J gene TRBJ2-5, with no clear D. This CDR3 contains 14 residues. The V gene's germline CDR1 is SQVTM and CDR2 ANQGSEA. Trimming left V 1 base short and J 4 bases short, with 13 bases between. The chain's CDR3 is CSVEGPRFGETQYF. CDR3 DNA: TGCAGCGTTGAAGGTCCCAGGTTCGGAGAGACCCAGTACTTC.

This clone appeared once. CDR3 residues: CASSETVFQPQHF. CDR3 DNA sequence: TGTGCCAGCAGTGAGACAGTTTTCCAGCCCCAGCATTTT. The chain has TRBV6-5 and TRBJ1-5, with a weak D call TRBD1 (5 bases). The CDR3 spans 13 residues. V shed 5 bases and J shed 7 bases, with 12 bases lying between them. Germline-derived CDR1 and CDR2 are MNHEY and SVGAGI.